This T cell receptor beta chain was captured by sequencing in a study of identical twins. This clonotype turned up a few times. What it binds is not known. Overall study findings and caveats: Those out-of-frame alpha sequences shared by twins showed an excess of low generation probability. The authors noted that invariant MAIT and iNKT cells could partly confound zero-insertion analyses. Beta out-of-frame sequences showed weaker excess twin sharing.

Template switching added a universal primer site, and cDNA bore unique molecular identifiers. One entry per CDR3 protein results from TCRdb running MiXCR on the 5' RACE reads. This sample carries about 240,000 distinct CDR3 sequences, 7.5% of them seen once, and the ten largest clones take more than 5%. Trimming stripped 3 bases from V and 5 bases from J, with 14 bases between. Germline V CDR1 and CDR2: LNHDA, SQIVND (reference sequence). The CDR3 is made up of 15 amino acids. The sample also formed part of further work on yellow fever vaccine responses in identical twins.

The sequence derives from a woman under 30 in good health. The specimen was CD8+ T cells sorted from blood. V and J are TRBV19 and TRBJ2-1; D is uncertain. The CDR3 DNA reads as TGTGCCAGTAGTATTTACCACAGAGCCCACAATGAGCAGTTCTTC. This translates into CASSIYHRAHNEQFF.